Below are 20 T cell receptor beta chains sequenced from a single sample in a study of HIV-infected patients and healthy controls. One entry per CDR3 protein, called by TCRdb with MiXCR from the 5' RACE reads. Among about 18,000 distinct CDR3 sequences listed, approximately 18% were seen once. The sequenced sample consisted of CD8+ T cells from blood. These receptors all come from a human donor in good health.

Many counts were recorded for this clonotype. The chain has TRBV2 and TRBJ2-1; D not certain. The CDR3 is made up of 13 amino acids. V gave up 5 bases and J gave up 7 bases, with 12 bases separating them. CDR1 is SNHLY, CDR2 FYNNEI, per germline. The CDR3 loop reads CASSIAGVNEQFF. The CDR3 bases are TGTGCCAGCAGTATAGCCGGCGTAAATGAGCAGTTCTTC.

This clonotype appeared a few times. The CDR3 sequence is CASSVDSGFEKLFF. The CDR3 DNA reads as TGTGCCAGCAGCGTAGATTCAGGGTTCGAAAAACTGTTTTTT. J is TRBJ1-4 and V is TRBV9; D possibly corresponds to TRBD1 (5 bases). This CDR3 is 14 amino acids long. Deletions cut 0 bases from V and 8 bases from J, with 11 bases between. Germline V gives CDR1 SGDLS, CDR2 YYNGEE.

The J gene is TRBJ2-3, the V gene TRBV19, with TRBD1 matching 9 bases. The V gene end was trimmed by 7 bases and the J gene end by 2 bases; junction bases not matched to a gene: 10. CDR1 and CDR2 (germline): LNHDA, SQIVND (reference sequence). This CDR3 comprises 16 residues. In DNA form, the CDR3 reads TGTGCCAGTACTGCCCTACAGGGGGCCCCCACAGATACGCAGTATTTT. Its translation is CASTALQGAPTDTQYF.

This clonotype was seen a handful of times. The J gene is TRBJ2-4, the V gene TRBV6-1; possibly TRBD1 for D (8 bases). The CDR3 totals 19 residues. CDR1 and CDR2 from the germline V gene are MNHNS and SASEGT. Trimming removed 8 bases at V and 7 bases at J, with 33 bases between. DNA of the CDR3: TGTGCCAGCGCCTCCACAGGGGGGGACGGGAGTGGGGGTAGTAACATTCAGTACTTC. Protein product: CASASTGGDGSGGSNIQYF.

This clonotype appeared many times. The chain uses TRBV6-6 and TRBJ1-5, with 9 bases lining up with TRBD1. The CDR3 totals 14 residues. Germline values: CDR1 MNHNY, CDR2 SVGAGI (reference sequence). V lost 2 bases and J lost 8; bases outside the gene matches: 4. The CDR3 reads CASSYGTGHKPQHF. CDR3 sequence (DNA): TGTGCCAGCAGTTACGGGACAGGGCATAAGCCCCAGCATTTT.

The chain carries TRBV28 and TRBJ2-3; 8 bases line up with TRBD2. The CDR3 loop spans 17 amino acids. The J segment lost 5 bases and the V segment lost 4 bases, leaving 14 bases of the junction unmatched. Germline V CDR1 and CDR2: MDHEN, SYDVKM. In nucleotides, the CDR3 is TGTGCCAGCAGTTGGGGACTAGTGGGACCACACGGAGATACGCAGTATTTT. Amino acid sequence: CASSWGLVGPHGDTQYF. Variable domain in full (rest from reference TRBV28 and TRBJ2-3): DVKVTQSSRYLVKRTGEKVFLECVQDMDHENMFWYRQDPGLGLRLIYFSYDVKMKEKGDIPEGYSVSREKKERFSLILESASTNQTSMYLCASSWGLVGPHGDTQYFGPGTRLTVL.

The sample holds many counts of this clonotype. The V and J genes are TRBV20-1 and TRBJ2-1; maybe TRBD1 (6 bases). Germline values: CDR1 DFQATT, CDR2 SNEGSKA (reference sequence). V was shortened by 1 base and J by 1 base, with 14 bases between the two germline ends. The CDR3 consists of 16 residues. The CDR3 reads CSARAIQGPSYNEQFF. The CDR3 DNA reads TGCAGTGCTAGAGCGATACAGGGACCATCCTACAATGAGCAGTTCTTC.

This clonotype was observed many times. This chain links TRBV11-2 with TRBJ1-1; a weak D match, TRBD1 (5 bases). Germline V CDR1 and CDR2: SGHAT, FQNNGV. This CDR3 contains 15 residues. Trimming shortened V by 2 bases and J by 2 bases, and 12 bases separated the two germline ends. CDR3 nucleotides: TGTGCCAGCAGCTTATATGGAGGGGCAAACACTGAAGCTTTCTTT. Translation: CASSLYGGANTEAFF.

Judged by abundance, this clonotype is medium-sized. This chain connects TRBV6-1 to TRBJ1-5; tentative D call: TRBD1 (5 bases). CDR3 size: 15 residues. Germline V CDR1 and CDR2: MNHNS, SASEGT. Between the trimmed V and J ends, which lost 0 bases and 0 bases, there was a span of 6 bases. This CDR3 reads CASSEAQGSNQPQHF. In DNA form, the CDR3 reads TGTGCCAGCAGTGAAGCGCAGGGTAGCAATCAGCCCCAGCATTTT.

This clonotype was recorded a few times. The CDR3, as DNA: TGTGCCAGTAGTATCGGGGGGGGGACCCAGTACTTC. Translated: CASSIGGGTQYF. J is TRBJ2-5 and V is TRBV19; TRBD2 aligns across 8 bases. V lost 3 bases, J lost 7 bases, and 1 base stayed unmatched. The CDR3 totals 12 residues. Germline-derived CDR1 and CDR2 are LNHDA and SQIVND (reference sequence).

This chain joins TRBV9 and TRBJ1-4; 7 bases line up with TRBD1. The CDR3 sequence is 15 residues long. The V and J ends lost 3 bases and 4 bases, in that order; junction bases with no gene match: 6. The V gene's germline CDR1 is SGDLS and CDR2 YYNGEE. The CDR3 region is CASSEGTVLNEKLFF. CDR3 sequence (DNA): TGTGCCAGCAGCGAAGGGACAGTCCTTAATGAAAAACTGTTTTTT.

This clonotype was counted ten times or more. V gene TRBV12-5 combines with J gene TRBJ2-3, with 9 bases matching TRBD2. The germline V gene encodes CDR1 LGHNT and CDR2 FRNRAP. V shed 1 base, J shed 6 bases, and the junction held 2 bases outside the gene matches. CDR3 size: 14 residues. The CDR3 sequence is CASGLGTSVDTQYF. The CDR3 DNA sequence: TGTGCTAGTGGTTTGGGGACTAGCGTGGATACGCAGTATTTT.

J is TRBJ1-2 and V is TRBV20-1; D is perhaps TRBD1 (6 bases). The CDR3 loop spans 13 amino acids. V lost 3 bases to trimming and J lost 7 bases, with 15 bases between them. Germline CDR1 is DFQATT and CDR2 is SNEGSKA (reference sequence). The CDR3 protein is CSARGAGGFGYTF. As DNA, the CDR3 is TGCAGTGCTAGGGGGGCAGGAGGGTTTGGCTACACCTTC.

This clonotype is deemed medium-sized (0.01 to 0.1%). The gene calls are TRBV20-1 and TRBJ2-7; 7 bases fit TRBD2. With 3 bases clipped from V and 4 bases from J, the junction kept 6 bases outside the gene matches. The CDR3 is 13 residues long. CDR1 and CDR2 (germline): DFQATT, SNEGSKA (reference sequence). The CDR3 region is CSASNRDYYEQYF. As DNA, the CDR3 is TGCAGTGCTAGTAACCGGGACTATTACGAGCAGTACTTC.

The CDR3 sequence is CASSVGLAEVDEQFF. DNA for the CDR3: TGTGCCAGCAGCGTAGGACTAGCGGAGGTGGATGAGCAGTTCTTC. The V call is TRBV9, the J call TRBJ2-1; TRBD2 matches at 9 bases. The J segment lost 8 bases and the V segment lost 0 bases, leaving 6 bases of the junction unmatched. The CDR3 length is 15 residues. The germline V gene has CDR1 SGDLS and CDR2 YYNGEE.

V gene TRBV29-1 combines with J gene TRBJ1-1, with D uncertain. CDR1 is SQVTM, CDR2 ANQGSEA, per germline. V lost 4 bases and J lost 1, with 19 bases in between. This CDR3 has 16 residues. CDR3 in DNA: TGCAGCGTTGCGGGATCCCACAAAGAAGGGAACACTGAAGCTTTCTTT. Protein: CSVAGSHKEGNTEAFF.

The rearrangement joins TRBV19 to TRBJ2-7, with 8 bases lining up with TRBD2. Trimming cost V 5 bases and J 3 bases; bases outside gene matches: 6. The CDR3 has 14 amino acids. CDR1 and CDR2 from the germline V gene are LNHDA and SQIVND (reference sequence). CDR3 in amino acids: CASSPGLAYYEQYF. As DNA, the CDR3 is TGTGCCAGTAGTCCAGGACTAGCTTACTACGAGCAGTACTTC. Full variable domain (remainder filled in from reference TRBV19 and TRBJ2-7): DGGITQSPKYLFRKEGQNVTLSCEQNLNHDAMYWYRQDPGQGLRLIYYSQIVNDFQKGDIAEGYSVSREKKESFPLTVTSAQKNPTAFYLCASSPGLAYYEQYFGPGTRLTVT.

Many counts were recorded for this clonotype. The chain couples TRBV4-2 to TRBJ2-3, with 7 bases lining up with TRBD2. The CDR3 contains 15 residues. With V trimmed by 0 bases and J by 1 base, 1 base remained unmatched. Germline V gives CDR1 LGHNA, CDR2 YNFKEQ. CDR3 loop: CASSQDRGGTDTQYF. DNA for the CDR3: TGTGCCAGCAGCCAAGACCGGGGGGGCACAGATACGCAGTATTTT.

This clonotype was observed at least ten times. This rearrangement joins TRBV7-9 to TRBJ1-1; the match to TRBD1 covers 7 bases. This CDR3 comprises 14 residues. V lost 5 bases to trimming and J lost 2 bases; unmatched junction nucleotides: 5. Per germline, CDR1 SEHNR and CDR2 FQNEAQ (reference sequence). The CDR3 spells CASSIGQANTEAFF. CDR3 sequence (DNA): TGTGCCAGCAGCATAGGACAGGCCAACACTGAAGCTTTCTTT.

This clonotype qualifies as medium-sized. The rearrangement links TRBV6-5 to TRBJ2-5; D not certain. The CDR3 is 16 amino acids. The germline V and J ends were trimmed by 0 bases and 4 bases, with 15 bases remaining between them. The germline V gene has CDR1 MNHEY and CDR2 SVGAGI. The CDR3 protein is CASSYSAVPESETQYF. CDR3 nucleotide sequence: TGTGCCAGCAGTTACTCCGCCGTCCCGGAGTCAGAGACCCAGTACTTC.